The rows below give T cell receptor beta chains drawn from one sample of a study of shared clonotypes between healthy human individuals. Using immunoSEQ multiplex PCR, the repertoire was profiled, and TCRdb retains in-frame clones only, with some absent. Among about 480,000 clones listed, about three quarters were seen once. Sequencing input: PBMCs. The source of these receptors is a woman between 35 and 50 years old in good health. Some clones in this sample may be carry-over from other donors' samples. The CDR3 runs from the conserved cysteine through the conserved F or W. Fields, in order: V gene, clone size, J gene, D gene, CDR3 protein, CDR3 DNA. The D gene is left open where the match is weak. Not all rows give a size; the values are once, few, many and, for expanded clones, a class.

TRBV4-1	.	TRBJ2-3	.	CASSQVGSDTQYF	TGCGCCAGCAGCCAAGTGGGCTCGGATACGCAGTATTTT
TRBV10-2	.	TRBJ1-3	.	CASSESIGRGNTIYF	TGCGCCAGCAGTGAGTCGATCGGCAGGGGAAACACCATATATTTT
TRBV7-7	.	TRBJ2-5	TRBD1	CASSSTGQGKETQYF	TGTGCCAGCAGCTCCACGGGACAGGGGAAAGAGACCCAGTACTTC
TRBV11-2	.	TRBJ2-5	.	CASSPSGGAPKETQYF	TGTGCCAGCAGCCCCTCGGGTGGCGCGCCTAAAGAGACCCAGTACTTC
TRBV6-1	.	TRBJ2-7	TRBD1	CASRKGQGEYEQYF	TGTGCCAGCAGGAAGGGACAGGGGGAGTACGAGCAGTACTTC
TRBV5-6	once	TRBJ2-4	.	CASSVQTKRAKNIQYF	TGTGCCAGCAGCGTTCAAACTAAGAGGGCCAAAAACATTCAGTACTTC
TRBV4-1	.	TRBJ1-4	TRBD1	CASRTDRGRTNEKLFF	TGCGCCAGCAGAACGGACAGGGGGAGGACTAATGAAAAACTGTTTTTT
TRBV9	.	TRBJ2-5	TRBD2	CASSVSGTSGETQYF	TGTGCCAGCAGCGTATCGGGGACTAGCGGTGAGACCCAGTACTTC
TRBV5-4	.	TRBJ2-5	TRBD2	CASSQGTSGMKEQYF	TGTGCCAGCAGCCAAGGGACTAGCGGGATGAAAGAGCAGTACTTC
TRBV10-3	.	TRBJ1-1	.	CAISESGRRNTEAFF	TGTGCCATCAGTGAGTCGGGCAGGAGAAACACTGAAGCTTTCTTT
TRBV2	once	TRBJ2-5	TRBD1	CASRGDRGWETQYF	TGTGCCAGCAGGGGGGACAGGGGCTGGGAGACCCAGTACTTC
TRBV6-4	.	TRBJ2-1	.	CASSEGTGPNEQFF	TGTGCCAGCAGTGAAGGAACAGGACCCAATGAGCAGTTCTTC
TRBV7-2	few	TRBJ1-2	TRBD1	CASSSGQGPNYGYTF	TGTGCCAGCAGCTCGGGACAGGGACCTAACTATGGCTACACCTTC
TRBV28	.	TRBJ1-5	.	CAIQGRNQPQHF	TGTGCCATACAGGGAAGAAATCAGCCCCAGCATTTT
TRBV5-4	.	TRBJ2-2	TRBD2	CASSFGLAGTGELFF	TGTGCCAGCAGCTTCGGACTAGCGGGGACCGGGGAGCTGTTTTTT
TRBV19	.	TRBJ2-5	.	CASNPDRGTETQYF	TGTGCCAGTAATCCAGACCGGGGGACGGAGACCCAGTACTTC
TRBV4-1	.	TRBJ2-5	.	CASSQDEGMTQYF	TGCGCCAGCAGCCAAGATGAGGGGATGACCCAGTACTTC
TRBV5-4	.	TRBJ1-1	.	CASSLRQAEAFF	TGTGCCAGCAGCTTGAGACAGGCTGAAGCTTTCTTT
TRBV9	.	TRBJ1-4	.	CASSVSGHLNEKLFF	TGTGCCAGCAGCGTCTCGGGACACCTCAATGAAAAACTGTTTTTT
TRBV29-1	.	TRBJ1-2	TRBD1	CSVTGTGVNTF	TGCAGCGTCACCGGGACAGGGGTGAACACCTTC
TRBV28	.	TRBJ2-5	TRBD1	CASTQGAETQYF	TGTGCCAGCACCCAGGGGGCCGAGACCCAGTACTTC
TRBV7-9	.	TRBJ2-1	TRBD2	CASSSVPAGGTGTSEQFF	TGTGCCAGCAGCTCCGTACCGGCGGGAGGGACGGGAACTAGTGAGCAGTTCTTC
TRBV10-3	.	TRBJ2-7	TRBD2	CAISDTGREGYEQYF	TGTGCCATCAGTGACACGGGACGGGAGGGATACGAGCAGTACTTC
TRBV7-3	.	TRBJ2-1	.	CASSLSGRDSYNEQFF	TGTGCCAGCAGCTTATCTGGGCGGGACTCCTACAATGAGCAGTTCTTC
TRBV2	.	TRBJ2-1	TRBD2	CASSGPSSGVSYNEQFF	TGTGCCAGCTCGGGCCCGTCTAGCGGGGTCTCCTACAATGAGCAGTTCTTC
TRBV6-4	.	TRBJ2-7	.	CASSLAGTSYEQYF	TGTGCCAGCAGCCTGGCGGGGACCTCCTACGAGCAGTACTTC
TRBV5-1	.	TRBJ1-1	.	CASSRREVNTEAFF	TGCGCCAGCAGCCGCAGGGAAGTGAACACTGAAGCTTTCTTT
TRBV5-3	.	TRBJ1-3	.	CARSYQGPGNTIYF	TGTGCCAGAAGCTACCAGGGTCCTGGAAACACCATATATTTT
TRBV7-2	.	TRBJ2-3	TRBD1	CASSIQGARGDTQYF	TGTGCCAGCAGCATACAGGGGGCGCGAGGAGATACGCAGTATTTT
TRBV2	few	TRBJ1-5	TRBD1	CASTGQDYQPQHF	TGTGCCAGCACCGGACAGGATTATCAGCCCCAGCATTTT
TRBV23-1	few	TRBJ2-1	TRBD1	CASSQSRNTGAGYNEQFF	TGCGCCAGCAGTCAATCGAGGAATACAGGGGCCGGCTACAATGAGCAGTTCTTC
TRBV27	.	TRBJ2-2	.	CASTHNPRDLTDRTGELFF	TGTGCCAGCACCCATAATCCCCGGGACTTAACAGACCGCACCGGGGAGCTGTTTTTT
TRBV15	.	TRBJ2-7	.	CATSRVGTYPYEQYF	TGTGCCACCAGCAGAGTCGGGACCTACCCCTACGAGCAGTACTTC
TRBV7-2	.	TRBJ2-5	.	CASREGNGEETQYF	TGTGCCAGCAGGGAGGGGAATGGGGAAGAGACCCAGTACTTC
TRBV2	.	TRBJ2-5	.	CASRVQETQYF	TGTGCCAGCAGAGTCCAAGAGACCCAGTACTTC
TRBV7-6	few	TRBJ2-1	.	CASSLGVNEQFF	TGTGCCAGCAGCTTAGGAGTCAATGAGCAGTTCTTC
TRBV29-1	.	TRBJ1-5	.	CSVAGGFNQPQHF	TGCAGCGTTGCTGGAGGGTTCAATCAGCCCCAGCATTTT
TRBV14	.	TRBJ2-3	.	CASSIRGDGTQYF	TGTGCCAGCAGCATACGAGGGGATGGTACGCAGTATTTT